One sample yielded the 21 T cell receptor beta chains listed below, sequenced in a study of T cell responses to AZD1222 COVID-19 vaccine. TCRdb keeps only in-frame clones here, not all; method: immunoSEQ multiplex PCR. The repertoire holds 110,000 to 150,000 clones, with approximately 90% as singletons. This specimen consisted of peripheral blood, obtained on day 0 of AZD1222 vaccination. Receptors originate from an adult in good health.

The rearrangement links TRBV9 to TRBJ2-1; 9 nucleotides line up with TRBD1. The V gene's germline CDR1 is SGDLS and CDR2 YYNGEE. CDR3 length: 16 residues. With V trimmed by 0 bases and J by 3 bases, 4 bases remained unmatched. The CDR3 sequence: CASSVAGTGNYNEQFF. CDR3 bases: TGTGCCAGCAGCGTAGCTGGGACAGGGAACTACAATGAGCAGTTCTTC.

J is TRBJ2-1 and V is TRBV5-8; D perhaps matches TRBD2 (6 bases). V shed 10 bases and J shed 8 bases, with 19 bases lying between them. The germline gives CDR1 SGHTS, CDR2 YDEGEE. There are 13 residues in the CDR3. The CDR3 loop is CAEGWEEGDEQFF. The DNA of the CDR3 is TGTGCCGAGGGATGGGAGGAGGGTGATGAGCAGTTCTTC.

The genes are TRBV27 and TRBJ2-5, with 13 bases matching TRBD2. Germline lookup yields CDR1 MNHEY and CDR2 SMNVEV (reference sequence). V gave up 5 bases and J gave up 4 bases; unmatched junction bases: 10. This CDR3 region has 17 residues. The CDR3 loop reads CASSPLAGGLAGETQYF. DNA for the CDR3: TGTGCCAGCAGTCCACTAGCGGGGGGGCTTGCGGGAGAGACCCAGTACTTC.

The rearrangement links TRBV5-1 to TRBJ2-7; the match to TRBD1 covers 7 bases. CDR1 SGHRS and CDR2 YFSETQ come from the germline V gene. Losses at the gene ends were 4 bases for V and 4 bases for J; bases not matched to a gene: 11. The CDR3 loop spans 15 amino acids. In DNA, the CDR3 is TGCGCCAGCAGCCCAGAGGTAGCAGGGGGTTACGAGCAGTACTTC. Translation gives CASSPEVAGGYEQYF.

This clone was picked up a small number of times. The chain is built from TRBV18 and TRBJ2-7; D unclear. In germline, CDR1 is KGHSH, CDR2 LQKENI. Trimming took 2 bases from V and 4 from J, leaving 6 bases between them. The length of the CDR3 is 12 residues. CDR3 DNA sequence: TGTGCCAGCTCACCAGCCGGTTACGAGCAGTACTTC. Translation: CASSPAGYEQYF.

The J gene is TRBJ1-2, the V gene TRBV11-2, with 7 bases fitting TRBD1. The ends lost 6 bases at V and 0 bases at J; junction bases unmatched: 10. The CDR3 spans 16 residues. Germline V gene lookup returns CDR1 SGHAT and CDR2 FQNNGV. For the CDR3, the DNA is TGTGCCAGCAGTCGAGGACAGGTTCTGACTAACTATGGCTACACCTTC. This encodes CASSRGQVLTNYGYTF.

The V call is TRBV3-1 (or the pseudogene TRBV3-2), the J call TRBJ1-6; D is perhaps TRBD1 (5 bases). This CDR3 region has 14 residues. Germline CDR1 and CDR2: LGHDT and YNNKEL (reference sequence). The V end was cut by 5 bases, the J end by 6 bases, with 11 bases between. CDR3 in DNA: TGTGCCAGCAGCTACTCGGGACCTAATTCACCCCTCCACTTT. Its translation is CASSYSGPNSPLHF.

The chain couples TRBV15 to TRBJ2-1; 9 nucleotides line up with TRBD1. The germline V gene has CDR1 LNHNV and CDR2 YYDKDF (reference sequence). CDR3 length equals 15 residues. J was trimmed by 7 bases and V by 5 bases; bases with no gene match: 9. CDR3 residues: CATSVPGQGFNEQFF. The CDR3 DNA reads TGTGCCACCAGCGTGCCGGGACAGGGCTTTAATGAGCAGTTCTTC. The full variable domain, with the rest looked up from reference TRBV15 and TRBJ2-1, is DAMVIQNPRYQVTQFGKPVTLSCSQTLNHNVMYWYQQKSSQAPKLLFHYYDKDFNNEADTPDNFQSRRPNTSFCFLDIRSPGLGDTAMYLCATSVPGQGFNEQFFGPGTRLTVL.

The chain employs TRBV5-4 and TRBJ1-1, with D possibly being TRBD1 (5 bases). Germline loops: CDR1 SGHNT, CDR2 YYREEE (reference sequence). Trimming removed 10 bases at V and 1 base at J, with 14 bases between. This CDR3 has 13 residues. CDR3 sequence reads: CALRTQPNTEAFF. Written as DNA, the CDR3 is TGTGCCCTTAGGACACAGCCGAACACTGAAGCTTTCTTT.

The chain uses TRBV19 and TRBJ2-7; the match to TRBD1 covers 7 bases. The CDR3 has 16 amino acids. V shed 4 bases, J shed 3 bases, and the junction held 12 bases outside the gene matches. Germline CDR1 is LNHDA and CDR2 is SQIVND (reference sequence). As DNA, the CDR3 is TGTGCCAGTAGTAAGCCATTAGGGACAGCCTACTACGAGCAGTACTTC. The encoded protein is CASSKPLGTAYYEQYF.

The chain couples TRBV11-2 to TRBJ1-1, with TRBD1 identical over 9 bases. The CDR3 is 14 amino acids. Looked up from germline, CDR1 is SGHAT and CDR2 is FQNNGV. V was pared by 4 bases and J by 7 bases, with 7 bases of the junction left unmatched. CDR3 protein: CASSSNRGRGEAFF. The CDR3 nucleotides are TGTGCCAGCAGCTCTAACAGGGGGCGCGGTGAAGCTTTCTTT.

The J gene is TRBJ2-7, the V gene TRBV11-3; D remains unclear. This CDR3 region has 12 residues. Trimming shortened V by 4 bases and J by 3 bases, and 7 bases separated the two germline ends. The germline gives CDR1 SGHNT, CDR2 YENEEA. In nucleotides, the CDR3 is TGTGCCAGCAGCTCCACGAGCTACGAGCAGTACTTC. Translation: CASSSTSYEQYF.

In its sample, this clone was seen once. V gene TRBV7-9 combines with J gene TRBJ2-1; maybe TRBD2 (6 bases). This CDR3 comprises 15 residues. Trimming cost V 2 bases and J 12 bases, with 20 bases left between them. Germline CDR1 and CDR2: SEHNR and FQNEAQ (reference sequence). DNA for the CDR3: TGTGCCAGCAGCTTATTAGCGGACTACACCAGCGGGCAGTTCTTC. It yields the protein CASSLLADYTSGQFF.

The chain links TRBV28 to TRBJ1-2; 7 positions match TRBD1. The CDR3 has 14 amino acids. Germline V gene data show CDR1 as MDHEN and CDR2 as SYDVKM. V trimming: 2 bases; J trimming: 8 bases; junction bases outside the gene matches: 8. The CDR3 region is CASSLGQGVGGYTF. Here the CDR3 DNA reads TGTGCCAGCAGTTTAGGGCAGGGGGTAGGGGGCTACACCTTC.

V is TRBV27 and J is TRBJ1-3, with a weak D call TRBD1 (5 bases). The V gene's germline CDR1 is MNHEY and CDR2 SMNVEV (reference sequence). This CDR3 has 12 residues. Trimming removed 8 bases at V and 2 bases at J, with 7 bases between. CDR3 amino acids: CASQGAGNTIYF. The CDR3 DNA reads as TGTGCCAGCCAGGGCGCTGGAAACACCATATATTTT.

This clone has just one count. The V call is TRBV27, the J call TRBJ2-7; 9 positions match TRBD1. The V gene's germline CDR1 is MNHEY and CDR2 SMNVEV (reference sequence). The V gene end was trimmed by 4 bases and the J gene end by 6 bases; junction bases not matched to a gene: 13. This CDR3 is 16 amino acids long. The CDR3 nucleotides read TGTGCCAGCAGTTACCAACGGACAGGGGCTCTCTTCGAGCAGTACTTC. Translated: CASSYQRTGALFEQYF.

The genes are TRBV5-1 and TRBJ1-1, with 9 bases identical to TRBD1. The CDR3 spans 15 residues. CDR1 SGHRS and CDR2 YFSETQ come from the germline V gene. Trimming removed 1 base from V and 11 bases from J; junction bases left unmatched: 12. CDR3 residues: CASSLTDRGGGGAFF. CDR3 nucleotides: TGCGCCAGCAGCTTGACGGACAGGGGAGGAGGTGGCGCTTTCTTT.

V gene TRBV6-1 combines with J gene TRBJ1-2, with D maybe TRBD1 (5 bases). Trimming took off 1 base at V and 7 bases at J, with 10 bases between the two ends. The CDR3 loop spans 13 amino acids. In germline, CDR1 is MNHNS, CDR2 SASEGT. Written as DNA, the CDR3 is TGTGCCAGCAGTGAAGGGAGACAGACTGGCTACACCTTC. Translation gives CASSEGRQTGYTF.

V gene TRBV7-3 combines with J gene TRBJ1-1; D ambiguous. CDR3 length equals 13 residues. Germline V CDR1 and CDR2: SGHTA, FQGTGA. Trimming cost V 2 bases and J 5 bases, with 9 bases left between them. CDR3 sequence (DNA): TGTGCCAGCAGCTTATACACGGGAACTGAAGCTTTCTTT. Its protein product is CASSLYTGTEAFF.

The J gene is TRBJ2-1, the V gene TRBV28; no clear D gene. Trimming pared 5 bases from V and 3 bases from J, leaving 8 bases between. The V gene's germline CDR1 is MDHEN and CDR2 SYDVKM. CDR3 length equals 13 residues. Here the CDR3 DNA reads TGTGCCAGCAGTATTCAAGTCTACAATGAGCAGTTCTTC. Its protein product is CASSIQVYNEQFF.

V and J are TRBV11-3 and TRBJ1-4, with no clear D. With 0 bases removed from V and 5 bases from J, the gap between germline ends came to 7 bases. The CDR3 consists of 14 residues. Looked up from germline, CDR1 is SGHNT and CDR2 is YENEEA. The CDR3 protein is CASSLESGNEKLFF. The CDR3, as DNA: TGTGCCAGCAGCTTAGAGTCGGGGAATGAAAAACTGTTTTTT.